The following is a T cell receptor (beta chain) sequence with its context. The sample originates from a study of OX40 agonist ivuxolimab in advanced cancers. Libraries were prepared by immunoSEQ multiplex PCR; TCRdb keeps only in-frame clonotypes and omits some of them. The table lists tens of thousands of clones, around four fifths of them singletons, with over 4.5% in the top ten. Peripheral blood came from all dose cohorts at three timepoints. Sequences were derived from CD4+ or CD8+ T cells sorted from blood, sampled in a trial of the OX40 agonist ivuxolimab. The clonotype originates from an adult with an advanced solid tumor such as melanoma, head and neck, liver or kidney cancer.

The CDR3 here is CSVTVNTEAFF. The CDR3 nucleotides are TGCAGCGTTACCGTGAACACTGAAGCTTTCTTT. This chain connects TRBV29-1 to TRBJ1-1; D call uncertain. V dropped 5 bases and J dropped 0 bases, with 4 bases sitting between them. Germline V gene sequence: CDR1 SQVTM, CDR2 ANQGSEA. The CDR3 length is 11 residues.